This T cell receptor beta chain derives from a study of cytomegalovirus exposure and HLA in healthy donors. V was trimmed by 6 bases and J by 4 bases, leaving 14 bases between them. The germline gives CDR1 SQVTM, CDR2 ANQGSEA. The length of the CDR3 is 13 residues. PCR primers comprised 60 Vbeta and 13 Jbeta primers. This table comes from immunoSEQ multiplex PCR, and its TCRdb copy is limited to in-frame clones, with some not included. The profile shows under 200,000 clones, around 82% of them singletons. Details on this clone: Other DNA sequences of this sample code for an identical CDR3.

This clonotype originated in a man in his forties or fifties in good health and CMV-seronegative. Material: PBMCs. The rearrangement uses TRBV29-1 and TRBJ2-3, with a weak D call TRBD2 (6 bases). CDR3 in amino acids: CSVEGQGADTQYF. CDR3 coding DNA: TGCAGCGTGGAGGGGCAGGGCGCAGATACGCAGTATTTT.